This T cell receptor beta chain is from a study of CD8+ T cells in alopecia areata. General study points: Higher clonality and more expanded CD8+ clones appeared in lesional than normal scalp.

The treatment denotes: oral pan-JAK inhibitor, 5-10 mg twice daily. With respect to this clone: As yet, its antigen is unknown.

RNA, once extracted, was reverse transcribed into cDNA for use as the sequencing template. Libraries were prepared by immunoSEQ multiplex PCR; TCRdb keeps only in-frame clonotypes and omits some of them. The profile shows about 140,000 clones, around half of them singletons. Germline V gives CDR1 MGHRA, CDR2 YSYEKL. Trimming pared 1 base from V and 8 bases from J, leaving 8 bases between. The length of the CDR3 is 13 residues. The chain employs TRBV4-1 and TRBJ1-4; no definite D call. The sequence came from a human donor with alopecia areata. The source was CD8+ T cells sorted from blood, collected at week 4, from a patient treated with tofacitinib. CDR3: CASSQGAGEKLFF. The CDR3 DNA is TGCGCCAGCAGCCAAGGGGCCGGCGAAAAACTGTTTTTT.